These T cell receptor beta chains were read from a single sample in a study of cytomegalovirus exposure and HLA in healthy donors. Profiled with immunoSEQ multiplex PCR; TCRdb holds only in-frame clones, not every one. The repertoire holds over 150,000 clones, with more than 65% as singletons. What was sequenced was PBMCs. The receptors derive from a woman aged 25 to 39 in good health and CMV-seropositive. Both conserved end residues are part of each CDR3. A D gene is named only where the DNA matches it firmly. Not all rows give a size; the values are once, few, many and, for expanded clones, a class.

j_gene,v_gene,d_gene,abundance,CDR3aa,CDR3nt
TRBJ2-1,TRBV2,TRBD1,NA,CASSERQGASNEQFF,TGTGCCAGCAGTGAGAGGCAGGGGGCCTCCAATGAGCAGTTCTTC
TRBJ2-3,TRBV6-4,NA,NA,CASSETPYTDTQYF,TGTGCCAGCAGTGAGACACCCTACACAGATACGCAGTATTTT
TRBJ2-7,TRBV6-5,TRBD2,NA,CASSYTSGRTGEQYF,TGTGCCAGCAGTTATACTAGCGGGAGAACTGGCGAGCAGTACTTC
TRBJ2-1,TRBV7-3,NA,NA,CASSLLPPGSGNNEQFF,TGTGCCAGCAGCTTACTTCCGCCCGGTAGCGGAAACAATGAGCAGTTCTTC
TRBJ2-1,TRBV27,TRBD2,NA,CASSFLAGRANEQFF,TGTGCCAGCAGTTTCTTAGCGGGAAGGGCCAATGAGCAGTTCTTC
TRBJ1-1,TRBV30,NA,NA,CAFVGDTEAFF,TGTGCCTTCGTAGGGGACACTGAAGCTTTCTTT
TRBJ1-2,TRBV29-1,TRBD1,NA,CSVEFKQGANYGYTF,TGCAGCGTTGAATTTAAACAGGGGGCTAACTATGGCTACACCTTC
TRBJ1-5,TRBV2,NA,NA,CASSETRQNNQPQHF,TGTGCCAGCAGTGAAACCCGACAGAACAATCAGCCCCAGCATTTT
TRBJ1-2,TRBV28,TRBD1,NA,CASSLGQGGNYGYTF,TGTGCCAGCAGTCTCGGACAGGGAGGGAACTATGGCTACACCTTC
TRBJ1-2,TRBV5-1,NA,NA,CASSLDRSNYGYTF,TGCGCCAGCAGCTTAGACCGGAGTAACTATGGCTACACCTTC
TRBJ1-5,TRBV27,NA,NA,CASSLFVRPGHTNQPQHF,TGTGCCAGCAGTCTCTTTGTCCGCCCAGGACATACCAATCAGCCCCAGCATTTT
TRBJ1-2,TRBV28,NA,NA,CASSSERYGYTF,TGTGCCAGCAGTTCCGAACGGTATGGCTACACCTTC
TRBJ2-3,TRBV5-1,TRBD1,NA,CASSLPRTGSRTDTQYF,TGCGCCAGCAGCTTGCCACGGACAGGGAGTCGGACAGATACGCAGTATTTT
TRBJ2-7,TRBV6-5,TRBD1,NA,CASSLQGREQYF,TGTGCCAGCAGCCTACAGGGGCGCGAGCAGTACTTC
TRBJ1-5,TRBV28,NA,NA,CASSFFSPGLGNQPQHF,TGTGCCAGCAGTTTTTTTAGCCCTGGACTGGGCAATCAGCCCCAGCATTTT
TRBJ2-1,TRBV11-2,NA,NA,CASSSANIRYNEQFF,TGTGCCAGCAGCTCAGCGAATATCAGATACAATGAGCAGTTCTTC
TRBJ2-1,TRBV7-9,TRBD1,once,CASSNPPDRASYNEQFF,TGTGCCAGCAGCAATCCTCCGGACAGGGCCTCCTACAATGAGCAGTTCTTC
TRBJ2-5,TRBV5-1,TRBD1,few,CASSFTGEETQYF,TGCGCCAGCAGCTTTACAGGGGAAGAGACCCAGTACTTC
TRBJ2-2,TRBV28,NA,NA,CASNDGPGLWTSGELFF,TGTGCCAGCAATGACGGGCCCGGACTCTGGACGTCCGGGGAGCTGTTTTTT
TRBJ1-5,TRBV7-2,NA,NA,CASSPAAGHNQPQHF,TGTGCCAGCAGCCCCGCAGCAGGGCACAATCAGCCCCAGCATTTT
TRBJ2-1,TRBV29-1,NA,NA,CSVGGVNEQFF,TGCAGCGTTGGGGGGGTCAATGAGCAGTTCTTC
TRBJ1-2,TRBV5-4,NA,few,CASSSTRGGHYGYTF,TGTGCCAGCAGCTCGACCCGGGGGGGTCACTATGGCTACACCTTC
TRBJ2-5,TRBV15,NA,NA,CATSRVKPTGYETQYF,TGTGCCACCAGCAGGGTGAAACCCACAGGGTACGAGACCCAGTACTTC
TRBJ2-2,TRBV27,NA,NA,CASSGSGFFTGELFF,TGTGCCAGCAGTGGGTCAGGGTTTTTTACCGGGGAGCTGTTTTTT
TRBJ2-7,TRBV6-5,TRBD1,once,CASRRQGGYEQYF,TGTGCCAGCAGACGACAGGGGGGCTACGAGCAGTACTTC
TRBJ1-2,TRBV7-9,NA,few,CASSPSSGYTF,TGTGCCAGCAGCCCTTCGTCGGGCTACACCTTC
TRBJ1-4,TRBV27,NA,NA,CASSLSFGTNEKLFF,TGTGCCAGCAGTTTATCCTTCGGAACTAATGAAAAACTGTTTTTT
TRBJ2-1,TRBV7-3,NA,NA,CASSLTGLAEQFF,TGTGCCAGCAGCTTAACTGGGCTAGCGGAGCAGTTCTTC
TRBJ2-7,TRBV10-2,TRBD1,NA,CASSSPGQMFYEQYF,TGCGCCAGCAGTTCACCGGGACAGATGTTCTACGAGCAGTACTTC
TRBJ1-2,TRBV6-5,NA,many,CASSYTGWGYTF,TGTGCCAGCAGTTACACAGGGTGGGGCTACACCTTC
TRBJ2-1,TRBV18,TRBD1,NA,CASSPGQGALVEQFF,TGTGCCAGCTCACCCGGACAGGGGGCTTTGGTCGAGCAGTTCTTC
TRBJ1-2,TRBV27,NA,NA,CASGAGGNYGYTF,TGTGCCAGCGGGGCGGGGGGTAACTATGGCTACACCTTC
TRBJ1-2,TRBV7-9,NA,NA,CASSLERSTTYGYTF,TGTGCCAGCAGCTTAGAGCGCAGTACAACCTATGGCTACACCTTC
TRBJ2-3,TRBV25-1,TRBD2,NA,CASSRQREVVDTQYF,TGTGCCAGCAGTCGGCAGCGGGAGGTAGTAGATACGCAGTATTTT
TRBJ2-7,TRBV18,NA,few,CASSPDWNEQYF,TGTGCCAGCTCCCCCGACTGGAACGAGCAGTACTTC
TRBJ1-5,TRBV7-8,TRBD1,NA,CASSSYPTGGVHQPQHF,TGTGCCAGCAGCTCTTACCCCACAGGGGGCGTACATCAGCCCCAGCATTTT
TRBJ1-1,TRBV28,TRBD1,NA,CATQGTEAFF,TGTGCCACACAGGGGACTGAAGCTTTCTTT
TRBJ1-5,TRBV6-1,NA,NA,CASSEDRVSSRQHF,TGTGCCAGCAGTGAAGACCGGGTCTCCTCTCGCCAGCATTTT
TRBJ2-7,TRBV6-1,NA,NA,CASSVISGEQYF,TGTGCCAGCTCTGTTATATCGGGCGAGCAGTACTTC
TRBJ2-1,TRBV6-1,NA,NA,CASSEEGEKHNEQFF,TGTGCCAGCAGTGAAGAGGGGGAGAAGCACAATGAGCAGTTCTTC
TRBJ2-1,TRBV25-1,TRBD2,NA,CASSELAGANEQFF,TGTGCCAGCAGTGAACTAGCGGGAGCCAATGAGCAGTTCTTC
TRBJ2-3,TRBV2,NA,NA,CASSESLRSGDTQYF,TGTGCCAGCAGTGAGTCTTTGAGATCTGGAGATACGCAGTATTTT
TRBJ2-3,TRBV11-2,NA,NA,CASSYSTGTDTQYF,TGTGCCAGCAGCTATTCAACAGGGACAGATACGCAGTATTTT
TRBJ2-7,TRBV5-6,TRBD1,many,CASSSRRSWTGYEQYF,TGTGCCAGCAGCTCACGGCGGAGTTGGACAGGATACGAGCAGTACTTC
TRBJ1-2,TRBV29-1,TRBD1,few,CSASTGDYGYTF,TGCAGCGCGTCGACAGGGGACTATGGCTACACCTTC
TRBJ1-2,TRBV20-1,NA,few,CSASWAGGYTF,TGCAGTGCTTCTTGGGCGGGTGGCTACACCTTC
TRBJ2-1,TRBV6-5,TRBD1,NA,CASGRQGDAENEQFF,TGTGCCAGCGGACGCCAGGGGGACGCCGAAAATGAGCAGTTCTTC
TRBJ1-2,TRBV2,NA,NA,CASSVRGIGGYTF,TGTGCCAGCAGTGTTCGGGGGATCGGTGGCTACACCTTC
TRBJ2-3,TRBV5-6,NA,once,CASSQNTAVDTQYF,TGTGCCAGCAGCCAGAATACAGCAGTAGATACGCAGTATTTT
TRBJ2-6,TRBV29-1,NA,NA,CNWVETGDSGANVLTF,TGCAACTGGGTGGAGACAGGTGACTCTGGGGCCAACGTCCTGACTTTC
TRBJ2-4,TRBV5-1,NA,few,CASSPYREGGKNIQYF,TGCGCCAGCAGCCCTTACAGGGAGGGTGGCAAAAACATTCAGTACTTC
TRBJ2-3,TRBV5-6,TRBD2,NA,CASSLVGREVGTDTQYF,TGTGCCAGCAGCTTGGTTGGGCGGGAGGTGGGCACAGATACGCAGTATTTT
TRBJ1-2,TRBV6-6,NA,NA,CASSYSAGIDGYTF,TGTGCCAGCAGTTACTCGGCAGGGATAGATGGCTACACCTTC
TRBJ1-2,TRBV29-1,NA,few,CSVPLVKTGGYTF,TGCAGCGTTCCCTTGGTAAAAACAGGGGGCTACACCTTC
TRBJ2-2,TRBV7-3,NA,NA,CASSRGLTGELFF,TGTGCCAGCAGCAGGGGCCTGACCGGGGAGCTGTTTTTT
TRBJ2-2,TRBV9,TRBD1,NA,CASSVRDRGSGELFF,TGTGCCAGCAGCGTTCGGGACAGGGGGTCCGGGGAGCTGTTTTTT
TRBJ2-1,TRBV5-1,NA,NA,CASSLVADTSYNEQFF,TGCGCCAGCAGCCTAGTAGCGGACACCAGCTACAATGAGCAGTTCTTC